These T cell receptor beta chains were read from a single sample in a study of blood T cell repertoires in COVID-19. Profiled with immunoSEQ multiplex PCR; TCRdb holds only in-frame clones, not every one. The sample holds 150,000 or so clones, 87% seen once. Specimen: peripheral blood. The receptors derive from a human donor in a cohort sampled during active COVID-19. Both conserved end residues are part of each CDR3. The D gene is left open where the match is weak. The size entry is marked missing in some rows and otherwise reads once, few, many or a size class.

len: 12
d_gene: -
v_gene: TRBV10-3
j_gene: TRBJ2-3
abundance: -
CDR3nt: TGTGCCATCAGCCCTAGCACAGATACGCAGTATTTT
CDR3aa: CAISPSTDTQYF

len: 15
d_gene: -
v_gene: TRBV20-1
j_gene: TRBJ1-3
abundance: once
CDR3nt: TGCAGTGCTAGTCCGGACACCTTTCCTGGAAACACCATATATTTT
CDR3aa: CSASPDTFPGNTIYF

len: 15
d_gene: TRBD1
v_gene: TRBV6-5
j_gene: TRBJ1-6
abundance: -
CDR3nt: TGTGCCAGCAATACAGGGGGCGCTTTGAACTCACCCCTCCACTTT
CDR3aa: CASNTGGALNSPLHF

len: 12
d_gene: -
v_gene: TRBV6-5
j_gene: TRBJ1-2
abundance: once
CDR3nt: TGTGCCAGCAGTTCCAGGGATTATGGCTACACCTTC
CDR3aa: CASSSRDYGYTF

len: 18
d_gene: TRBD2
v_gene: TRBV3-1/TRBV3-2
j_gene: TRBJ2-2
abundance: -
CDR3nt: TGTGCCAGCAGCCGGGCTAGCGGGAAAAGGGGGAACACCGGGGAGCTGTTTTTT
CDR3aa: CASSRASGKRGNTGELFF

len: 15
d_gene: TRBD2
v_gene: TRBV28
j_gene: TRBJ2-3
abundance: -
CDR3nt: TGTGCCAGCAGTTTCTCGGGACTAAGGACAGATACGCAGTATTTT
CDR3aa: CASSFSGLRTDTQYF

len: 15
d_gene: TRBD2
v_gene: TRBV2
j_gene: TRBJ2-5
abundance: -
CDR3nt: TGTGCCAGCAGTGATGGGCGGGGGGGGCAAGAGACCCAGTACTTC
CDR3aa: CASSDGRGGQETQYF

len: 13
d_gene: TRBD1
v_gene: TRBV3-1/TRBV3-2
j_gene: TRBJ2-7
abundance: few
CDR3nt: TGTGCCAGCAGCCAGTTCCCAGGGGGCGAGCAGTACTTC
CDR3aa: CASSQFPGGEQYF

len: 15
d_gene: -
v_gene: TRBV11-2
j_gene: TRBJ2-7
abundance: -
CDR3nt: TGTGCCAGCAGCTTATCAGGGCGCGCGAGTTACGAGCAGTACTTC
CDR3aa: CASSLSGRASYEQYF

len: 16
d_gene: -
v_gene: TRBV6-2/TRBV6-3
j_gene: TRBJ1-2
abundance: -
CDR3nt: TGTGCCAGCAGTTACTCGCAGGTCCTCCCTAACTATGGCTACACCTTC
CDR3aa: CASSYSQVLPNYGYTF

len: 13
d_gene: TRBD2
v_gene: TRBV6-5
j_gene: TRBJ2-1
abundance: -
CDR3nt: TGTGCCAGCAGGAACGGGGGGGGCAATGAGCAGTTCTTC
CDR3aa: CASRNGGGNEQFF

len: 13
d_gene: TRBD1
v_gene: TRBV5-4
j_gene: TRBJ1-2
abundance: -
CDR3nt: TGTGCCAGCAGCCCCGGACAGGCTTATGGCTACACCTTC
CDR3aa: CASSPGQAYGYTF

len: 17
d_gene: TRBD1
v_gene: TRBV6-2/TRBV6-3
j_gene: TRBJ2-2
abundance: -
CDR3nt: TGTGCCAGCAGTTACTCGAGGACAGGGATGAACACCGGGGAGCTGTTTTTT
CDR3aa: CASSYSRTGMNTGELFF

len: 16
d_gene: TRBD1
v_gene: TRBV2
j_gene: TRBJ1-2
abundance: -
CDR3nt: TGTGCCAGCAGGCCCGGGACAGGGGGCCTTCGGTATGGCTACACCTTC
CDR3aa: CASRPGTGGLRYGYTF

len: 13
d_gene: TRBD1
v_gene: TRBV5-1
j_gene: TRBJ1-1
abundance: once
CDR3nt: TGCGCCAGCAGCGTCGCAGGGGGCACTGAAGCTTTCTTT
CDR3aa: CASSVAGGTEAFF

len: 14
d_gene: -
v_gene: TRBV28
j_gene: TRBJ1-2
abundance: -
CDR3nt: TGTGCCAGCAGCTCCCCGGGCAGGGCGGACGGCTACACCTTC
CDR3aa: CASSSPGRADGYTF

len: 14
d_gene: -
v_gene: TRBV7-2
j_gene: TRBJ2-5
abundance: -
CDR3nt: TGTGCCAGCAGCTGGGTTAGCGGAGAAGAGACCCAGTACTTC
CDR3aa: CASSWVSGEETQYF

len: 16
d_gene: -
v_gene: TRBV2
j_gene: TRBJ2-6
abundance: -
CDR3nt: TGTGCCAGCAGTGAGGTGACGGGTTATGGGGCCAACGTCCTGACTTTC
CDR3aa: CASSEVTGYGANVLTF

len: 14
d_gene: -
v_gene: TRBV29-1
j_gene: TRBJ1-1
abundance: -
CDR3nt: TGCAGCGCTCTCGGCGGGGCCTATAACACTGAAGCTTTCTTT
CDR3aa: CSALGGAYNTEAFF

len: 15
d_gene: TRBD1
v_gene: TRBV7-2
j_gene: TRBJ1-6
abundance: -
CDR3nt: TGTGCCAGCAGCTTAACGGGACAGCGAAATTCACCCCTCCACTTT
CDR3aa: CASSLTGQRNSPLHF

len: 19
d_gene: TRBD1
v_gene: TRBV7-9
j_gene: TRBJ2-3
abundance: -
CDR3nt: TGTGCCAGCAGCTCCAGAAATACCTACGGGACAGTCAGCACAGATACGCAGTATTTT
CDR3aa: CASSSRNTYGTVSTDTQYF

len: 14
d_gene: -
v_gene: TRBV7-7
j_gene: TRBJ2-3
abundance: -
CDR3nt: TGTGCCAGCAGCTTAGGAGGGATCACAGATACGCAGTATTTT
CDR3aa: CASSLGGITDTQYF

len: 15
d_gene: -
v_gene: TRBV12-1
j_gene: TRBJ1-1
abundance: once
CDR3nt: TGTGCCAGCAGCCCAGGGACAGCCATGAACACTGAAGCTTTCTTT
CDR3aa: CASSPGTAMNTEAFF

len: 15
d_gene: -
v_gene: TRBV13
j_gene: TRBJ2-6
abundance: -
CDR3nt: TGTGCCAGCAGCTTAGGCCGCTCTGGGGCCAACGTCCTGACTTTC
CDR3aa: CASSLGRSGANVLTF

len: 19
d_gene: TRBD2
v_gene: TRBV7-2
j_gene: TRBJ2-7
abundance: -
CDR3nt: TGTGCCAGCAGCAGAGCCGGGACTAGCGGGGACATAACCGTCGACGAGCAGTACTTC
CDR3aa: CASSRAGTSGDITVDEQYF

len: 16
d_gene: TRBD2
v_gene: TRBV6-5
j_gene: TRBJ2-5
abundance: -
CDR3nt: TGTGCCAGCAGTTTCGCGCCTCTAGCGGCGCAAGAGACCCAGTACTTC
CDR3aa: CASSFAPLAAQETQYF

len: 17
d_gene: TRBD2
v_gene: TRBV18
j_gene: TRBJ2-7
abundance: -
CDR3nt: TGTGCCAGCTCATCCTACCCGACTAGCGGTAAAGCCTACGAGCAGTACTTC
CDR3aa: CASSSYPTSGKAYEQYF

len: 14
d_gene: TRBD1
v_gene: TRBV7-9
j_gene: TRBJ2-5
abundance: -
CDR3nt: TGTGCCAGCAGCCCCGGGACAGCACAAGAGACCCAGTACTTC
CDR3aa: CASSPGTAQETQYF

len: 17
d_gene: -
v_gene: TRBV5-8
j_gene: TRBJ2-7
abundance: -
CDR3nt: TGTGCCAGCAGCTTGGATCTTGGCAGCGCGAACTCCTACGAGCAGTACTTC
CDR3aa: CASSLDLGSANSYEQYF

len: 15
d_gene: TRBD1
v_gene: TRBV28
j_gene: TRBJ2-7
abundance: -
CDR3nt: TGTGCCAGCAGTTTCACAGGGGCGAGCTCCTACGAGCAGTACTTC
CDR3aa: CASSFTGASSYEQYF

len: 13
d_gene: -
v_gene: TRBV2
j_gene: TRBJ1-3
abundance: once
CDR3nt: TGTGCCAGCACGGGCAGGGCCGGAAACACCATATATTTT
CDR3aa: CASTGRAGNTIYF

len: 13
d_gene: -
v_gene: TRBV4-3
j_gene: TRBJ1-1
abundance: -
CDR3nt: TGCGCCAGCAGCCAAGATCCCAGGGATGTAGCTTTCTTT
CDR3aa: CASSQDPRDVAFF

len: 16
d_gene: -
v_gene: TRBV2
j_gene: TRBJ1-6
abundance: -
CDR3nt: TGTGCCAGCAGCTTCGGGGGTCGGCCAACGGATTCACCCCTCCACTTT
CDR3aa: CASSFGGRPTDSPLHF

len: 16
d_gene: TRBD2
v_gene: TRBV4-1
j_gene: TRBJ2-7
abundance: once
CDR3nt: TGCGCCAGCAGCCAAGGGGCGGCTAGCGGGAGCCACGAGCAGTACTTC
CDR3aa: CASSQGAASGSHEQYF

len: 12
d_gene: -
v_gene: TRBV7-3
j_gene: TRBJ1-1
abundance: -
CDR3nt: TGTGCCAGCACCTTAGGGGAGTACGAAGCTTTCTTT
CDR3aa: CASTLGEYEAFF

len: 14
d_gene: -
v_gene: TRBV7-9
j_gene: TRBJ2-7
abundance: -
CDR3nt: TGTGCCAGCAGCTTCAGTGCCCTTGGCTACGAGCAGTACTTC
CDR3aa: CASSFSALGYEQYF

len: 14
d_gene: TRBD1
v_gene: TRBV29-1
j_gene: TRBJ2-7
abundance: -
CDR3nt: TGCAGCGTTGATAGTGGGGACAGGGGTGCCGAGCAGTACTTC
CDR3aa: CSVDSGDRGAEQYF

len: 14
d_gene: -
v_gene: TRBV6-1
j_gene: TRBJ1-2
abundance: -
CDR3nt: TGTGCCAGCAGTGAAAGGCAACGGGGGTATGGCTACACCTTC
CDR3aa: CASSERQRGYGYTF

len: 14
d_gene: -
v_gene: TRBV9
j_gene: TRBJ2-7
abundance: -
CDR3nt: TGTGCCAGCAGCCCCAGGTCAAACTCCTACGAGCAGTACTTC
CDR3aa: CASSPRSNSYEQYF

len: 13
d_gene: -
v_gene: TRBV15
j_gene: TRBJ2-5
abundance: once
CDR3nt: TGTGCCACCAGCAGGGTGGGGGGTGAGACCCAGTACTTC
CDR3aa: CATSRVGGETQYF

len: 15
d_gene: -
v_gene: TRBV11-3
j_gene: TRBJ1-4
abundance: -
CDR3nt: TGTGCCAGCAGCTCCCCCGCAGGGACTAATGAAAAACTGTTTTTT
CDR3aa: CASSSPAGTNEKLFF

len: 14
d_gene: -
v_gene: TRBV6-1
j_gene: TRBJ1-6
abundance: -
CDR3nt: TGTGCCAGCAGTGAAGGACAACAGGTCTTACCCCTCCACTTT
CDR3aa: CASSEGQQVLPLHF

len: 12
d_gene: -
v_gene: TRBV2
j_gene: TRBJ2-1
abundance: -
CDR3nt: TGTGCCACCGGAACAGGTTACAATGAGCAGTTCTTC
CDR3aa: CATGTGYNEQFF

len: 16
d_gene: TRBD2
v_gene: TRBV28
j_gene: TRBJ2-7
abundance: -
CDR3nt: TGTGCCAGCAGGGACCCGGGACTAGCGGGTTATAAGGAGCAGTACTTC
CDR3aa: CASRDPGLAGYKEQYF

len: 15
d_gene: TRBD1
v_gene: TRBV6-5
j_gene: TRBJ1-6
abundance: -
CDR3nt: TGTGCCAGCAGTTACTCTGGGACAGGGGATTCACCCCTCCACTTT
CDR3aa: CASSYSGTGDSPLHF

len: 14
d_gene: -
v_gene: TRBV7-7
j_gene: TRBJ2-5
abundance: -
CDR3nt: TGTGCTAGCAGCGTCAGGCGTGGAATGGAGACCCAGTACTTC
CDR3aa: CASSVRRGMETQYF

len: 14
d_gene: TRBD1
v_gene: TRBV30
j_gene: TRBJ2-5
abundance: -
CDR3nt: TGTGCCTGGGTATTGGGGACAGGGAAAGAGACCCAGTACTTC
CDR3aa: CAWVLGTGKETQYF

len: 16
d_gene: TRBD2
v_gene: TRBV4-1
j_gene: TRBJ2-7
abundance: -
CDR3nt: TGCGCCAGCAGCTTCCGACTAGCGGGAGGCCCCAACGAGCAGTACTTC
CDR3aa: CASSFRLAGGPNEQYF

len: 14
d_gene: TRBD1
v_gene: TRBV5-1
j_gene: TRBJ2-7
abundance: -
CDR3nt: TGCGCCAGCAGACCCGGGACAGGGTCCTACGAGCAGTACTTC
CDR3aa: CASRPGTGSYEQYF

len: 15
d_gene: -
v_gene: TRBV5-1
j_gene: TRBJ2-3
abundance: -
CDR3nt: TGCGCCAGCAGCTTGGTCAGGGGCGAATCAGATACGCAGTATTTT
CDR3aa: CASSLVRGESDTQYF

len: 15
d_gene: -
v_gene: TRBV27
j_gene: TRBJ2-3
abundance: -
CDR3nt: TGTGCCAGCAGTCCCAGGGTAAGGGGCACAGATACGCAGTATTTT
CDR3aa: CASSPRVRGTDTQYF

len: 14
d_gene: -
v_gene: TRBV5-1
j_gene: TRBJ2-7
abundance: -
CDR3nt: TGCGCCAGCACCGAAGGGGGGGTCGGCTACGAGCAGTACTTC
CDR3aa: CASTEGGVGYEQYF

len: 13
d_gene: -
v_gene: TRBV5-6
j_gene: TRBJ1-2
abundance: -
CDR3nt: TGTGCCAGCAGCTTTCGCGAAACCTATGGCTACACCTTC
CDR3aa: CASSFRETYGYTF